The rows below give T cell receptor beta chains drawn from one sample of a study of Ad26.COV2.S vaccination and SARS-CoV-2 variants. Method: immunoSEQ multiplex PCR; TCRdb's copy keeps in-frame clones and lacks some. The sample holds about 400,000 clones, 88% seen once. This specimen was peripheral blood, taken in a trial of Ad26.COV2.S vaccine versus placebo. These receptors came from a person aged 18 to 65 who received the Ad26.COV2.S COVID-19 vaccine or a placebo. CDR3s leave out the opening cysteine and the closing phenylalanine or tryptophan.

V gene,CDR3 protein
TRBV18,ASSPPGGYNEQF
TRBV30,AWSPGRDNTEAF
TRBV7-2,ASSLEGQRNTIY
TRBV18,ASSPLAGGSYNEQF
TRBV5-6,ASSPAGEGRTQY
TRBV6-5,ASRTGNTEAF
TRBV18,ASSPETKGNEQF
TRBV6-4,ANPLGQGMDTGELF
TRBV28,ASLTPGQGFEQY
TRBV6-2/TRBV6-3,ASSYEVTGAQETQY
TRBV3-1/TRBV3-2,ASSYLGPSYEQY
TRBV7-9,ASSSPGYEQY
TRBV19,ASKGTDYGYT
TRBV25-1,ASSALTETGFQETQY
TRBV10-3,ATQTLAGGRNGELF
TRBV15,ATSRGQVYRDNQPQH